This T cell receptor (beta chain) was identified during a study of blood T cell repertoires in COVID-19. Study context: Sample material is recorded as cDNA or gDNA derived from T cells, B-cell-depleted T cells, or PBMCs.

This CDR3 comprises 15 residues. The germline V gene has CDR1 SNHLY and CDR2 FYNNEI. V was shortened by 0 bases and J by 7 bases, with 13 bases between the two germline ends. This table comes from immunoSEQ multiplex PCR, and its TCRdb copy is limited to in-frame clones, with some not included. The sample carries fewer than 250,000 clones, approximately 84% recorded once. The chain recombines TRBV2 with TRBJ1-5; D is uncertain. Source material: PBMCs or T cells enriched from blood (not recorded which). The TCR originated in a woman aged 25 to 39 who had recovered from COVID-19. This chain's CDR3 is CASSEAEKGGQPQHF. DNA for the CDR3: TGTGCCAGCAGTGAAGCGGAGAAGGGCGGGCAGCCCCAGCATTTT.